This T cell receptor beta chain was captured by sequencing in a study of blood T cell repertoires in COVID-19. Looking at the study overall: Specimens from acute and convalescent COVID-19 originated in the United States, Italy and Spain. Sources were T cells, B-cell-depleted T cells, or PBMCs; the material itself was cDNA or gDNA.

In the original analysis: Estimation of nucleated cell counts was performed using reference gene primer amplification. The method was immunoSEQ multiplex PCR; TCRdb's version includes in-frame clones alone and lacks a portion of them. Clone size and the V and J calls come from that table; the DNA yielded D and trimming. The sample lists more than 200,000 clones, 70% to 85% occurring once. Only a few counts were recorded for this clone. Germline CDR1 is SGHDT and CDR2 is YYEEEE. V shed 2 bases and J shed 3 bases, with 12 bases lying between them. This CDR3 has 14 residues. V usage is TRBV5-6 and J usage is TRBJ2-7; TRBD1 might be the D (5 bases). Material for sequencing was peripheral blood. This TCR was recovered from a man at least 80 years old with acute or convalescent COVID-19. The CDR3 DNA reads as TGTGCCAGCAGCTTTTCGGACAAATTCTACGAGCAGTACTTC. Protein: CASSFSDKFYEQYF. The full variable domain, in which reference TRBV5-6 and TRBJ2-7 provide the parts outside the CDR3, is DAGVTQSPTHLIKTRGQQVTLRCSPKSGHDTVSWYQQALGQGPQFIFQYYEEEERQRGNFPDRFSGHQFPNYSSELNVNALLLGDSALYLCASSFSDKFYEQYFGPGTRLTVT.